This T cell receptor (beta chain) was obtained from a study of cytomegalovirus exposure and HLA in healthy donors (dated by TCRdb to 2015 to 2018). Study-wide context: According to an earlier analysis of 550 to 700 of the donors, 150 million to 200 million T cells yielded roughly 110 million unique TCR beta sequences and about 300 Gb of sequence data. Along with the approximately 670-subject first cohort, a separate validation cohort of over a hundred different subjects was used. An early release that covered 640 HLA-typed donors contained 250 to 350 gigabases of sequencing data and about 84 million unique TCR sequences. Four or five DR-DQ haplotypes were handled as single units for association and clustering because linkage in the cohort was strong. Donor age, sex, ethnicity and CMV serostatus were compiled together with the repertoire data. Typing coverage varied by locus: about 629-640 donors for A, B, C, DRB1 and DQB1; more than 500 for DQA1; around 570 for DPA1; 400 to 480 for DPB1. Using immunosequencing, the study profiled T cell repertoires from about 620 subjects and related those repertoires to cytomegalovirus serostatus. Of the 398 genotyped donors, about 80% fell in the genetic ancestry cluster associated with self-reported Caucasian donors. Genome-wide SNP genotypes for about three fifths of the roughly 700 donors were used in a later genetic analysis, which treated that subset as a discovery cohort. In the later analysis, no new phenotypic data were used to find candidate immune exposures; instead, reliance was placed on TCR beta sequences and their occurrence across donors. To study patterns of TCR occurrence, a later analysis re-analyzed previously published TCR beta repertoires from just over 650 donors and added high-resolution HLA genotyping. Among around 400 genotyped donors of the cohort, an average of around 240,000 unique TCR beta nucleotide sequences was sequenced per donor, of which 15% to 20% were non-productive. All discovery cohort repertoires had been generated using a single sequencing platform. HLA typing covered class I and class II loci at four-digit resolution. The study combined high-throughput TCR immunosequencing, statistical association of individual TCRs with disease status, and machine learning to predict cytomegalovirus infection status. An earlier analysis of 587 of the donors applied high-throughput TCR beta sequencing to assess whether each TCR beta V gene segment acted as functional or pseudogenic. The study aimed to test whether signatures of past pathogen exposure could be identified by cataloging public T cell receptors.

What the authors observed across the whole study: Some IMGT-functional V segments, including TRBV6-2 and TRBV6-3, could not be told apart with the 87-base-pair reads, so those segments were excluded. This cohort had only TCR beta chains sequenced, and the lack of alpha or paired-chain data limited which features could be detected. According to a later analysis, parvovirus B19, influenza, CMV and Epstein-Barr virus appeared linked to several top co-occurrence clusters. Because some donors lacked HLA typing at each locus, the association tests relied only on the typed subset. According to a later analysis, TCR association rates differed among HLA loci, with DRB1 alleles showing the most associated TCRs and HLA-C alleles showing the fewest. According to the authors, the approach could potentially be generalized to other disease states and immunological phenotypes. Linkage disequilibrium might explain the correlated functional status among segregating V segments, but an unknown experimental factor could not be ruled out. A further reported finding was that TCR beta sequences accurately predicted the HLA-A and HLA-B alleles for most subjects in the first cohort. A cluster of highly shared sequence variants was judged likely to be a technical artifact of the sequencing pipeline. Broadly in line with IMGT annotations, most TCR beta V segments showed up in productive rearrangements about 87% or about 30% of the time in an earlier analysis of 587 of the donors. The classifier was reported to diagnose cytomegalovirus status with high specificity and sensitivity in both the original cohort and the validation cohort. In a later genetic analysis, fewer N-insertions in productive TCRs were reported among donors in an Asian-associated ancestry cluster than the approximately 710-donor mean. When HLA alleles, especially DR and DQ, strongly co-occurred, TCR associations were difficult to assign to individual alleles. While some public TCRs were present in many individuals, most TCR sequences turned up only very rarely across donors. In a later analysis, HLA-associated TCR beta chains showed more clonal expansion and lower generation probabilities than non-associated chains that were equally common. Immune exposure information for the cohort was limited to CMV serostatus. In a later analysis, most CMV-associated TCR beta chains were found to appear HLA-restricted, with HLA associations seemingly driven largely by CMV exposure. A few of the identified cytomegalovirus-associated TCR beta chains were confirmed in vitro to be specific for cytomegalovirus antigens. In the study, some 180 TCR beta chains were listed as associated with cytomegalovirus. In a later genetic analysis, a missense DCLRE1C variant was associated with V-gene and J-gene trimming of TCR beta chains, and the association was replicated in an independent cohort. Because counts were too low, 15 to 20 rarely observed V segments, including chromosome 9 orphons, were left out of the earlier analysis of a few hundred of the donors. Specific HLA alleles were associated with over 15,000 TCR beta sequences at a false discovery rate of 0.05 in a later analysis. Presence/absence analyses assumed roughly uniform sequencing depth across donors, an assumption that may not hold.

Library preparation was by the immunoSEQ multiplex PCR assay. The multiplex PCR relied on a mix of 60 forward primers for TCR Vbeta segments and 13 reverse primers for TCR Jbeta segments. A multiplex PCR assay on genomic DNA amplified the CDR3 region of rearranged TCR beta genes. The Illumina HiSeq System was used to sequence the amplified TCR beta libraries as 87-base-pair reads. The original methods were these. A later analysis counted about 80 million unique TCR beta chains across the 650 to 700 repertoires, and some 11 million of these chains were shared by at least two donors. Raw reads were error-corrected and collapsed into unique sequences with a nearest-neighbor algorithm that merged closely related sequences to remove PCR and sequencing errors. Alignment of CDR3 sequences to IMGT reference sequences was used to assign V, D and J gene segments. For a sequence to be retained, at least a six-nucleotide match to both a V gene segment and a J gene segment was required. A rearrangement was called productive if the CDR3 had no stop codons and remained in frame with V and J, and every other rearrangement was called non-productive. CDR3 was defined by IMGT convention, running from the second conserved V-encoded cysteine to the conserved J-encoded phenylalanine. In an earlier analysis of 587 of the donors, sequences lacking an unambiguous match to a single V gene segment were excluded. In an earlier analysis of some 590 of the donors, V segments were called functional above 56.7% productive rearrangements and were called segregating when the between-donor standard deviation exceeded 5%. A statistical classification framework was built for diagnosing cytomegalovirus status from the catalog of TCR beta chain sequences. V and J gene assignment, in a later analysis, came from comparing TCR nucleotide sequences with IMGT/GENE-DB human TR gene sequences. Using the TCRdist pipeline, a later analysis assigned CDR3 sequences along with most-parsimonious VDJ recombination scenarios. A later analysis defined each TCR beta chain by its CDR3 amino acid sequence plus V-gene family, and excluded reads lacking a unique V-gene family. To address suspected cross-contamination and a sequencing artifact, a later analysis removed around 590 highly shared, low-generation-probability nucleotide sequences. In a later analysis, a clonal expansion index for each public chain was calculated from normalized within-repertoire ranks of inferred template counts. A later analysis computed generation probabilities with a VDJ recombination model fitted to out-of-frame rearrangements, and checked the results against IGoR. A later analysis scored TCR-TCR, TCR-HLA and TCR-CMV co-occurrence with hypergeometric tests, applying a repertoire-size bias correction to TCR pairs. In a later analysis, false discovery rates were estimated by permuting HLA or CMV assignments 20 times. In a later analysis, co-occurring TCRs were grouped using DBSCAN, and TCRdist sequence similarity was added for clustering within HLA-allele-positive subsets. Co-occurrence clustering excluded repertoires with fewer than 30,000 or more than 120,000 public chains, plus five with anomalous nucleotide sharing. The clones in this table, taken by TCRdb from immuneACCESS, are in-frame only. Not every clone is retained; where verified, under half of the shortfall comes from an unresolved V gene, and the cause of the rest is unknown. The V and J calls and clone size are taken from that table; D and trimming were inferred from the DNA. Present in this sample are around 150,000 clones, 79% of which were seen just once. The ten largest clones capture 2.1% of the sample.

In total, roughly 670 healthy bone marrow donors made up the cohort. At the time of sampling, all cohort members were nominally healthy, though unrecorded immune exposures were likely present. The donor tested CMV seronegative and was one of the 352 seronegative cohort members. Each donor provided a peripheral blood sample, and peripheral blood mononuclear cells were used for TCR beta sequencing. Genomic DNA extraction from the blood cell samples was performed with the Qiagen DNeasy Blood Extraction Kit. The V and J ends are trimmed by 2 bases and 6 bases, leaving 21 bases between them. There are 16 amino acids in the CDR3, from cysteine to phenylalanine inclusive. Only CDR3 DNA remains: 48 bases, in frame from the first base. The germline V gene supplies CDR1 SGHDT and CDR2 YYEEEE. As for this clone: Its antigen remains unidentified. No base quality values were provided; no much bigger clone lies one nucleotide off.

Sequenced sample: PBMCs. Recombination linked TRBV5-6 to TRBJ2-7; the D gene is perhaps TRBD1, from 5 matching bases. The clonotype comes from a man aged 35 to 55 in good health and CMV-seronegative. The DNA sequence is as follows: TGTGCCAGCAGCTTCTACGATTATAGGGGATTGGGCGAGCAGTACTTC. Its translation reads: CASSFYDYRGLGEQYF.